The 31 T cell receptor beta chains in this list originate from one sample, sequenced in a study of blood T cell repertoires in COVID-19. The table came from immunoSEQ multiplex PCR; TCRdb's copy has only in-frame clones and leaves some out. Among about 140,000 clones, around 83% were seen once, and the ten largest hold around 9%. The sequencing sample was made of peripheral blood. These receptors were collected from a young man with COVID-19, enrolled during active disease.

This clone was found a few times. The chain carries TRBV6-4 and TRBJ2-2; D possibly corresponds to TRBD2 (6 bases). Trimming shortened V by 6 bases and J by 5 bases, and 13 bases separated the two germline ends. The CDR3 is made up of 14 amino acids. Germline V gene data show CDR1 as MRHNA and CDR2 as SNTAGT. The chain's CDR3 is CASSPSGSTGELFF. CDR3 coding DNA: TGTGCCAGCAGCCCCTCCGGGAGTACCGGGGAGCTGTTTTTT.

V and J are TRBV4-3 and TRBJ2-1, with TRBD2 matching 9 bases. Germline lookup yields CDR1 LGHNA and CDR2 YSLEER. The CDR3 is 16 residues long. With V trimmed by 0 bases and J by 5 bases, 5 bases remained unmatched. CDR3 sequence reads: CASSQERTSVHNEQFF. CDR3 DNA sequence: TGCGCCAGCAGCCAAGAGCGGACTAGCGTCCACAATGAGCAGTTCTTC.

CDR3 sequence (DNA): TGTGCCAGCAGTCTGACCGGGGTCCCTTACTACGAGCAGTACTTC. Amino acid sequence: CASSLTGVPYYEQYF. V is TRBV6-5 and J is TRBJ2-7; D might be TRBD2 (5 bases). Per germline, CDR1 MNHEY and CDR2 SVGAGI. The CDR3 has 15 amino acids. V lost 5 bases and J 3 bases, leaving 17 bases between the germline ends.

The table lists this clone with a count of one. The V call is TRBV25-1, the J call TRBJ2-7, with a possible D match to TRBD1 (6 bases). Per the germline V gene, CDR1 is MGHDK and CDR2 is SYGVNS. The CDR3 extends over 14 amino acids. Trimming pared 5 bases from V and 3 bases from J, leaving 14 bases between. The DNA of the CDR3 is TGTGCCAGCAGTAGATTGGACAGCAACTACGAGCAGTACTTC. Encoded protein: CASSRLDSNYEQYF.

The J gene is TRBJ2-4, the V gene TRBV4-2, with D perhaps TRBD2 (5 bases). The CDR3 length is 18 residues. The germline gives CDR1 LGHNA, CDR2 YNFKEQ. V was cut by 1 base and J by 0 bases, with 16 bases left in between. CDR3 coding DNA: TGTGCCAGCAGCCAAGCCGCGGGCCATTCTCTAGCCAAAAACATTCAGTACTTC. This gives the protein CASSQAAGHSLAKNIQYF.

The gene calls are TRBV2 and TRBJ2-7; TRBD1 might be the D (5 bases). Germline CDR1 and CDR2: SNHLY and FYNNEI. The ends were cut back, 5 bases at V and 4 bases at J, with 12 bases in the middle. The CDR3 consists of 13 residues. This CDR3 is CASSQYRGYEQYF. The CDR3 DNA sequence: TGTGCCAGCAGTCAATATAGGGGTTACGAGCAGTACTTC. Variable domain in full (rest from reference TRBV2 and TRBJ2-7): EPEVTQTPSHQVTQMGQEVILRCVPISNHLYFYWYRQILGQKVEFLVSFYNNEISEKSEIFDDQFSVERPDGSNFTLKIRSTKLEDSAMYFCASSQYRGYEQYFGPGTRLTVT.

V usage is TRBV4-3 and J usage is TRBJ2-7; 9 bases align to TRBD1. V lost 0 bases and J lost 5; bases outside the gene matches: 5. CDR3 length: 15 residues. Germline CDR1 reads LGHNA; CDR2 reads YSLEER. As DNA, the CDR3 is TGCGCCAGCAGCCAAGATCGGGACAGGGCACACGAGCAGTACTTC. As protein: CASSQDRDRAHEQYF.

This clone has only a few counts. The chain employs TRBV4-1 and TRBJ2-4, with D possibly matching TRBD1 (6 bases). The germline V gene encodes CDR1 MGHRA and CDR2 YSYEKL. Trimming shortened V by 1 base and J by 3 bases, and 10 bases separated the two germline ends. The length of the CDR3 is 15 residues. This CDR3 reads CASSQGTDGKNIQYF. CDR3 DNA sequence: TGCGCCAGCAGCCAAGGGACAGATGGCAAAAACATTCAGTACTTC.

The V gene is TRBV24-1, the J gene TRBJ1-5; D uncertain. The CDR3 has 14 residues. Trimming shortened V by 2 bases and J by 2 bases, and 6 bases separated the two germline ends. Germline CDR1 and CDR2: KGHDR and SFDVKD. This chain's CDR3 is CATSDSFGNQPQHF. DNA for the CDR3: TGTGCCACCAGTGATTCTTTCGGCAATCAGCCCCAGCATTTT.

The V call is TRBV28, the J call TRBJ2-3; a weak D match, TRBD1 (5 bases). Looked up from germline, CDR1 is MDHEN and CDR2 is SYDVKM. The CDR3 has 16 amino acids. Trimming left V 8 bases short and J 2 bases short, with 20 bases between. This chain's CDR3 is CASLPPETAATDTQYF. Here the CDR3 DNA reads TGTGCCAGCCTGCCCCCCGAGACAGCTGCCACAGATACGCAGTATTTT.

The chain has TRBV7-3 and TRBJ2-3, with unresolved D. V was clipped by 4 bases and J by 6 bases, with 8 bases between them. There are 12 residues in the CDR3. Germline CDR1 reads SGHTA; CDR2 reads FQGTGA. CDR3 loop: CASSSGDDTQYF. Here the CDR3 DNA reads TGTGCCAGCAGCTCCGGAGACGATACGCAGTATTTT.

The chain uses TRBV29-1 and TRBJ2-7; a possible D gene is TRBD1 (7 bases). The CDR3 is made up of 14 amino acids. In germline, CDR1 is SQVTM, CDR2 ANQGSEA. V lost 2 bases to trimming and J lost 5 bases, with 16 bases between them. This chain's CDR3 is CSVERARGVNEQYF. DNA for the CDR3: TGCAGCGTTGAAAGGGCCAGGGGGGTAAACGAGCAGTACTTC.

The chain carries TRBV29-1 and TRBJ1-2; D is uncertain. The CDR3 loop spans 14 amino acids. V was clipped by 8 bases and J by 0 bases, with 16 bases between them. The germline V gene encodes CDR1 SQVTM and CDR2 ANQGSEA. The CDR3 reads CSSREPNTNYGYTF. The CDR3 DNA is TGCAGCAGCCGGGAGCCGAATACTAACTATGGCTACACCTTC.

The chain links TRBV6-5 to TRBJ1-4; D call uncertain. V dropped 6 bases and J dropped 8 bases, with 16 bases sitting between them. The germline V gene encodes CDR1 MNHEY and CDR2 SVGAGI. CDR3 length equals 14 residues. This CDR3 reads CASSIKTPGEKLFF. The CDR3 DNA reads as TGTGCCAGCAGCATTAAGACTCCGGGGGAAAAACTGTTTTTT.

This sequence joins TRBV2 and TRBJ2-2, with D perhaps matching TRBD1 (5 bases). The germline V gene encodes CDR1 SNHLY and CDR2 FYNNEI. V lost 3 bases to trimming and J lost 4 bases, with 15 bases between them. The CDR3 runs to 16 residues. CDR3 protein: CASSDSGFLSTGELFF. Here the CDR3 DNA reads TGTGCCAGCAGTGATTCAGGGTTTTTAAGCACCGGGGAGCTGTTTTTT. Looking up the rest from reference TRBV2 and TRBJ2-2 gives the full variable domain: EPEVTQTPSHQVTQMGQEVILRCVPISNHLYFYWYRQILGQKVEFLVSFYNNEISEKSEIFDDQFSVERPDGSNFTLKIRSTKLEDSAMYFCASSDSGFLSTGELFFGEGSRLTVL.

The chain combines TRBV7-3 with TRBJ2-7; 10 nucleotides agree with TRBD1. From germline, CDR1 is SGHTA and CDR2 FQGTGA. This CDR3 is 15 amino acids long. The V segment lost 5 bases and the J segment 1 base; nucleotides outside the gene matches: 5. The CDR3 region is CASSRGTGASYEQYF. CDR3 DNA: TGTGCCAGCAGCAGGGGGACAGGGGCGTCCTACGAGCAGTACTTC.

The chain links TRBV6-1 to TRBJ2-1; D possibly corresponds to TRBD2 (5 bases). Germline-derived CDR1 and CDR2 are MNHNS and SASEGT. The CDR3 length is 17 residues. V gave up 2 bases and J gave up 0 bases, with 14 bases separating them. As DNA, the CDR3 is TGTGCCAGCAGTGAATTCGAGGGATTAAGCTCCTACAATGAGCAGTTCTTC. Residues: CASSEFEGLSSYNEQFF.

This rearrangement joins TRBV7-8 to TRBJ1-1; possibly TRBD1 for D (5 bases). Germline CDR1 SGHVS, CDR2 FQNEAQ. This CDR3 has 13 residues. The germline V and J ends were trimmed by 5 bases and 3 bases, with 10 bases remaining between them. CDR3 sequence: CASSPGGYTEAFF. The DNA of the CDR3 is TGTGCCAGCAGCCCGGGGGGGTACACTGAAGCTTTCTTT.

Details on this clone: The germline gene is not matched at one end of the junction; a read error may be the cause. V is TRBV11-2 and J is TRBJ2-1, with TRBD2 identical over 15 bases. This CDR3 has 14 residues. Per germline, CDR1 SGHAT and CDR2 FQNNGV. CDR3 amino acids: CASRLGTSGGRQFF. Here the CDR3 DNA reads TGTGCCAGCAGATTAGGGACTAGCGGGGGGCGGCAGTTCTTC.

In its sample, this clone was seen once. The V and J genes are TRBV30 and TRBJ2-3; TRBD2 agrees at 7 bases. Trimming at V came to 3 bases and at J to 1 base, leaving 7 bases not matched to a gene. The CDR3 sequence is 15 residues long. Germline V gene sequence: CDR1 GTSNPN, CDR2 SVGIG (reference sequence). The CDR3: CAWRAGEGRTDTQYF. As DNA, the CDR3 is TGTGCCTGGAGGGCGGGGGAGGGCCGCACAGATACGCAGTATTTT. The complete variable domain, with remaining parts taken from reference TRBV30 and TRBJ2-3, reads SQTIHQWPATLVQPVGSPLSLECTVEGTSNPNLYWYRQAAGRGLQLLFYSVGIGQISSEVPQNLSASRPQDRQFILSSKKLLLSDSGFYLCAWRAGEGRTDTQYFGPGTRLTVL.

The chain combines TRBV6-5 with TRBJ1-1, with TRBD1 matching 11 bases. The J segment lost 7 bases and the V segment lost 0 bases, leaving 7 bases of the junction unmatched. In germline, CDR1 is MNHEY, CDR2 SVGAGI. The CDR3 consists of 16 residues. The CDR3 DNA is TGTGCCAGCAGTTACTCATCCGGGACAGGGGGTCGTGAAGCTTTCTTT. Residues: CASSYSSGTGGREAFF.

This clone was picked up one time. DNA for the CDR3: TGTGCCAGCACCGATTCTCGGGTCTACGAGCAGTACTTC. As protein: CASTDSRVYEQYF. The chain has TRBV28 and TRBJ2-7; the D is unclear. The germline V gene has CDR1 MDHEN and CDR2 SYDVKM. This CDR3 contains 13 residues. The V gene lost 7 bases and the J gene lost 3 bases, with 13 bases spanning the gap.

The chain links TRBV9 to TRBJ2-3; D unclear. The CDR3 sequence is 14 residues long. CDR1 and CDR2 (germline): SGDLS, YYNGEE. Trimming took off 0 bases at V and 3 bases at J, with 8 bases between the two ends. CDR3 region: CASSVALETDTQYF. The CDR3 coding sequence is TGTGCCAGCAGCGTAGCTCTAGAAACAGATACGCAGTATTTT.

The V call is TRBV10-2, the J call TRBJ2-1; 12 nucleotides line up with TRBD2. Germline trimming cut 10 bases from V and 4 bases from J; bases unmatched to any gene: 5. The germline V gene has CDR1 WSHSY and CDR2 SAAADI. The CDR3 loop spans 14 amino acids. In nucleotides, the CDR3 is TGCGCCACCCTAGCGGGAGGGGGGTACAATGAGCAGTTCTTC. Protein: CATLAGGGYNEQFF.

The V and J genes are TRBV1 and TRBJ2-1; the D segment call TRBD2 is taken from the table without a DNA check. TRBV1 is reported as a pseudogene. The CDR3 is 15 residues long. CDR3: CTSSRLAGGYNEQFF. CDR3 DNA: TGCACCAGCAGCAGACTAGCGGGGGGTTACAATGAGCAGTTCTTC.

The chain joins TRBV19 to TRBJ2-1; 8 bases fit TRBD1. V shed 3 bases and J 3 bases; nucleotides not matched to a gene: 4. CDR3 length: 15 amino acids. From germline, CDR1 is LNHDA and CDR2 SQIVND (reference sequence). The CDR3 loop reads CASSIGTGGYNEQFF. The CDR3, as DNA: TGTGCCAGTAGTATTGGGACAGGAGGCTACAATGAGCAGTTCTTC.

The chain recombines TRBV29-1 with TRBJ2-5; 13 bases map to TRBD2. With 7 bases clipped from V and 5 bases from J, the junction kept 1 base outside the gene matches. Germline CDR1 and CDR2: SQVTM and ANQGSEA. The CDR3 runs to 12 residues. DNA of the CDR3: TGCAGCGGGACTAGCGGGAGCGAGACCCAGTACTTC. This gives the protein CSGTSGSETQYF. The full variable domain, with the rest looked up from reference TRBV29-1 and TRBJ2-5, is SAVISQKPSRDICQRGTSLTIQCQVDSQVTMMFWYRQQPGQSLTLIATANQGSEATYESGFVIDKFPISRPNLTFSTLTVSNMSPEDSSIYLCSGTSGSETQYFGPGTRLLVL.

This clone was picked up a small number of times. The J gene is TRBJ2-2, the V gene TRBV6-6; 8 bases match TRBD2. The V and J ends lost 5 bases and 4 bases, in that order; junction bases with no gene match: 9. The germline V gene encodes CDR1 MNHNY and CDR2 SVGAGI (reference sequence). The CDR3 sequence is 16 residues long. This CDR3 reads CASSPLSGMATGELFF. The CDR3 DNA is TGTGCCAGCAGTCCTCTTAGCGGGATGGCCACCGGGGAGCTGTTTTTT.

The CDR3 loop is CASSLSGQSSEAFF. Here the CDR3 DNA reads TGTGCCAGCAGCTTGTCGGGACAGAGCTCTGAAGCTTTCTTT. The chain employs TRBV7-9 and TRBJ1-1, with TRBD1 matching over 7 bases. In germline, CDR1 is SEHNR, CDR2 FQNEAQ (reference sequence). CDR3 size: 14 residues. V lost 3 bases, J lost 6 bases, and 7 bases stayed unmatched.

The V call is TRBV4-1, the J call TRBJ2-3; 13 bases are shared with TRBD2. With 1 base clipped from V and 2 bases from J, the junction kept 9 bases outside the gene matches. The germline gives CDR1 MGHRA, CDR2 YSYEKL. The CDR3 spans 19 residues. The DNA of the CDR3 is TGCGCCAGCAGCCAAGGACCGGGACTAGCGGGACCCCACACAGATACGCAGTATTTT. Translation gives CASSQGPGLAGPHTDTQYF.

The chain carries TRBV5-4 and TRBJ1-1, with 7 nucleotides matching TRBD1. The CDR3 extends over 16 amino acids. Looked up from germline, CDR1 is SGHNT and CDR2 is YYREEE (reference sequence). V lost 0 bases and J lost 6; bases outside the gene matches: 11. In DNA form, the CDR3 reads TGTGCCAGCAGCTTGGGCGGGGCACCCGGGACAGCTGAAGCTTTCTTT. Translated: CASSLGGAPGTAEAFF.